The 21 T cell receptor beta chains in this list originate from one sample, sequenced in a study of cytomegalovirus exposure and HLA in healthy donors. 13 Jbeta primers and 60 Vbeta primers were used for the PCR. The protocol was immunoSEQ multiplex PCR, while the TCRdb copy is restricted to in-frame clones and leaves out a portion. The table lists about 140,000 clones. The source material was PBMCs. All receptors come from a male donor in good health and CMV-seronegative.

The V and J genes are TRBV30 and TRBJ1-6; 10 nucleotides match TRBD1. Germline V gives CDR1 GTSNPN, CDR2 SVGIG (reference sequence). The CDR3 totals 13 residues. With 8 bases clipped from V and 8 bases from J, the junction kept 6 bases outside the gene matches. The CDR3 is CASTGQGYSPLHF. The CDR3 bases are TGTGCCAGCACGGGACAGGGGTATTCACCCCTCCACTTT.

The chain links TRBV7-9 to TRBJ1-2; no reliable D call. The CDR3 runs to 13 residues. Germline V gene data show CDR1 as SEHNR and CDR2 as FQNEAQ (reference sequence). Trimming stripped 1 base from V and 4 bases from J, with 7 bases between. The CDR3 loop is CASSLDTFYGYTF. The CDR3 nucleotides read TGTGCCAGCAGCTTAGACACCTTCTATGGCTACACCTTC. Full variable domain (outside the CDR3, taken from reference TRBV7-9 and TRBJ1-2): DTGVSQNPRHKITKRGQNVTFRCDPISEHNRLYWYRQTLGQGPEFLTYFQNEAQLEKSRLLSDRFSAERPKGSFSTLEIQRTEQGDSAMYLCASSLDTFYGYTFGSGTRLTVV.

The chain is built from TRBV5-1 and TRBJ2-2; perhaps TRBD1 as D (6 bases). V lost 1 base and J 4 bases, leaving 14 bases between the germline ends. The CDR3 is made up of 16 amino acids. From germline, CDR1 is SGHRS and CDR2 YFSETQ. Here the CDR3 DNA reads TGCGCCAGCAGCTTGAAACAGGGTGAGGGCACCGGGGAGCTGTTTTTT. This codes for CASSLKQGEGTGELFF.

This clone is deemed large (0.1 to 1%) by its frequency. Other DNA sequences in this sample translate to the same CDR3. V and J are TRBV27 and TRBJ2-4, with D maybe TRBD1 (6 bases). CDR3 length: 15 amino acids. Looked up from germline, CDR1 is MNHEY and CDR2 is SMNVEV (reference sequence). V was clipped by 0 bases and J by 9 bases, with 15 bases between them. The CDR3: CASSLSRNRAGIQYF. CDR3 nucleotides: TGTGCCAGCAGTTTATCGAGGAACAGGGCCGGCATTCAGTACTTC.

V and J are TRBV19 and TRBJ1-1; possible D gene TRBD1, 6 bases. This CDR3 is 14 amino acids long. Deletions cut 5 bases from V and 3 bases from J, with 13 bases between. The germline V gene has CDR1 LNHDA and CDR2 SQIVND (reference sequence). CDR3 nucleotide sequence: TGTGCCAGTAGTGCTAGACAGGTTTACACTGAAGCTTTCTTT. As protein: CASSARQVYTEAFF.

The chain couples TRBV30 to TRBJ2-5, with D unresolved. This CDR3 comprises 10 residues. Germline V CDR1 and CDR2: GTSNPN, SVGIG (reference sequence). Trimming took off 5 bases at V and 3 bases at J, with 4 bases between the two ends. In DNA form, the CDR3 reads TGTGCCTGGCAGAAAGAGACCCAGTACTTC. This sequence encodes CAWQKETQYF. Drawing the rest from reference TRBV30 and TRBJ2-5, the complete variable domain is SQTIHQWPATLVQPVGSPLSLECTVEGTSNPNLYWYRQAAGRGLQLLFYSVGIGQISSEVPQNLSASRPQDRQFILSSKKLLLSDSGFYLCAWQKETQYFGPGTRLLVL.

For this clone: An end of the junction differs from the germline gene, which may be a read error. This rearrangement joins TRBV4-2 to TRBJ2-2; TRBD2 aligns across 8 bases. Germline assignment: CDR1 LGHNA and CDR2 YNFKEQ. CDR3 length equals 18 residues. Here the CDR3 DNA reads TGTGCCAGCAGCCCCCTGCTGAGCGGGAGTAGCCGGGCCGGGGAGCTGCTTTTT. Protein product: CASSPLLSGSSRAGELLF.

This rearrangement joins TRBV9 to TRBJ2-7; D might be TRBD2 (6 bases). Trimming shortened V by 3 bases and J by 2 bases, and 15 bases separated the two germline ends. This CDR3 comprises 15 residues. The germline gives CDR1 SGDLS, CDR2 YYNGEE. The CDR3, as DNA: TGTGCCAGCAGCGCAGTCAGTGGAGGGCCCTACGAGCAGTACTTC. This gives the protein CASSAVSGGPYEQYF.

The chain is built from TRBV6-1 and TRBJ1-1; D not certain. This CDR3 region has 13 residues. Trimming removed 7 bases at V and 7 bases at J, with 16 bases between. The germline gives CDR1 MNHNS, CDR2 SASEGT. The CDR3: CASTPSGRHEAFF. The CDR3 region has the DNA TGTGCCAGCACCCCCAGCGGGCGGCATGAAGCTTTCTTT.

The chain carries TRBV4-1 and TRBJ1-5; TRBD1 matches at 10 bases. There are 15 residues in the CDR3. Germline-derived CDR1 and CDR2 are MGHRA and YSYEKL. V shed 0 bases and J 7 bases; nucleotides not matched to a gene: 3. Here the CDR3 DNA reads TGCGCCAGCAGCCAAGATCGACAGGGGGCGCAGCCCCAGCATTTT. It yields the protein CASSQDRQGAQPQHF.

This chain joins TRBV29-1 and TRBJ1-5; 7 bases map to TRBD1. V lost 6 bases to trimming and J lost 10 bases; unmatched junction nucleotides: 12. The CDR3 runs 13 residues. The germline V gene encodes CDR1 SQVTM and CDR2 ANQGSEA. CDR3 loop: CSVAGTEISPQHF. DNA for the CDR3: TGCAGCGTGGCTGGGACAGAGATCAGCCCCCAGCATTTT.

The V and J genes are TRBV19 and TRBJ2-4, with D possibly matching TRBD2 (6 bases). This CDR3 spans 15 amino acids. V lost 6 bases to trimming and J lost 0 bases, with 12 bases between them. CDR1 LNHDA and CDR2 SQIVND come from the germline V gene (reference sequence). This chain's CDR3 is CASRGTGEAKNIQYF. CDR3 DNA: TGTGCCAGTAGGGGGACGGGGGAAGCCAAAAACATTCAGTACTTC.

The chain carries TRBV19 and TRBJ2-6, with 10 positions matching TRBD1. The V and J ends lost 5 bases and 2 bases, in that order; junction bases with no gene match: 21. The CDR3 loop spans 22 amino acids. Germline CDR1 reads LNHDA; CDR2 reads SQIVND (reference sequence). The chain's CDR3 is CASSPPGPGQGLGLPGANVLTF. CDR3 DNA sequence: TGTGCCAGTAGTCCCCCTGGTCCGGGACAGGGGTTGGGGTTGCCTGGGGCCAACGTCCTGACTTTC.

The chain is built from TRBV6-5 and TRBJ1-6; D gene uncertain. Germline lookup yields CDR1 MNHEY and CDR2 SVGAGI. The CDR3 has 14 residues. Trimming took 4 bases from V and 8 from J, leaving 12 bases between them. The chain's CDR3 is CASSFTGRDSPLHF. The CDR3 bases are TGTGCCAGCAGTTTTACTGGGAGGGATTCACCCCTCCACTTT.

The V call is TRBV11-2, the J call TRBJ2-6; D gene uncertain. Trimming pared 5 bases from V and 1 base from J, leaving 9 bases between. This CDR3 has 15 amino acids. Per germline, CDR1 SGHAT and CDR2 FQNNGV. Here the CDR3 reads CASSSPGSGANVLTF. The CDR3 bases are TGTGCCAGCAGCAGCCCCGGGTCTGGGGCCAACGTCCTGACTTTC.

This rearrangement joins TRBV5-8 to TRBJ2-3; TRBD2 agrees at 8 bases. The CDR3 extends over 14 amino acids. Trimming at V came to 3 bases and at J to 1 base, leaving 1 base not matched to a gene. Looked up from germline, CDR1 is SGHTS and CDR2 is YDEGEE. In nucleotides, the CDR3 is TGTGCCAGCAGCTCGGGACTAGGCACAGATACGCAGTATTTT. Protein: CASSSGLGTDTQYF.

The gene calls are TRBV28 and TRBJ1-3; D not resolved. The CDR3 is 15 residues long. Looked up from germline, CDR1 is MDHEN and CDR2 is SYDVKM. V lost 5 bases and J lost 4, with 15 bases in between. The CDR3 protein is CASSPTPGEGNTIYF. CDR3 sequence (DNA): TGTGCCAGCAGTCCCACCCCGGGAGAGGGAAACACCATATATTTT. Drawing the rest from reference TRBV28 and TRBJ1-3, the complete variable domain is DVKVTQSSRYLVKRTGEKVFLECVQDMDHENMFWYRQDPGLGLRLIYFSYDVKMKEKGDIPEGYSVSREKKERFSLILESASTNQTSMYLCASSPTPGEGNTIYFGEGSWLTVV.

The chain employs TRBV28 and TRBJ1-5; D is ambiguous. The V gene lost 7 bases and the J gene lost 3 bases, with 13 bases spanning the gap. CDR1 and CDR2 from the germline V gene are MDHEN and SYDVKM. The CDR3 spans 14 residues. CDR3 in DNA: TGTGCCAGCACCGCGCCCCCCTTCAATCAGCCCCAGCATTTT. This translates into CASTAPPFNQPQHF.

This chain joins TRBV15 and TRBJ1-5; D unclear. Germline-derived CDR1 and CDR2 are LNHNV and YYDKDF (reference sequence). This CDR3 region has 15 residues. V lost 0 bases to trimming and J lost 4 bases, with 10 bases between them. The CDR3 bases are TGTGCCACCAGCAGAGATAAGCGAGTTAATCAGCCCCAGCATTTT. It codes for CATSRDKRVNQPQHF. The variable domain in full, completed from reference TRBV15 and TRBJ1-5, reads DAMVIQNPRYQVTQFGKPVTLSCSQTLNHNVMYWYQQKSSQAPKLLFHYYDKDFNNEADTPDNFQSRRPNTSFCFLDIRSPGLGDTAMYLCATSRDKRVNQPQHFGDGTRLSIL.

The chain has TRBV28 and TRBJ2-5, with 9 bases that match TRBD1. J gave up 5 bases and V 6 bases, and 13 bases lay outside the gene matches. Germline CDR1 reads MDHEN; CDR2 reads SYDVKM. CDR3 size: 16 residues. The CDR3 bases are TGTGCCAGCAGCAAACTCCGGGACAGGGACCGGGAGACCCAGTACTTC. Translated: CASSKLRDRDRETQYF.

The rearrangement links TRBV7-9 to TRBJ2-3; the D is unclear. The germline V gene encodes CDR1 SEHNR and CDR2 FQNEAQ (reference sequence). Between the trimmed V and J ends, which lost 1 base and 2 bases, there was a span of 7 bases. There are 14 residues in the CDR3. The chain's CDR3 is CASSLDGSTDTQYF. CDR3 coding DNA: TGTGCCAGCAGCTTAGACGGTTCCACAGATACGCAGTATTTT.